What follows are 8 T cell receptor beta chains derived from one specimen sequenced in a study of OX40 agonist ivuxolimab in advanced cancers. Sequencing used immunoSEQ multiplex PCR; TCRdb keeps in-frame clones, though not all of them. Seen here are tens of thousands of clones, about 85% observed once, and the top ten hold about 2.3%. The sample here was CD4+ or CD8+ T cells sorted from blood, taken in a trial of the OX40 agonist ivuxolimab. The receptors shown here come from an adult with an advanced solid tumor such as melanoma, head and neck, liver or kidney cancer.

CDR3 DNA: TGCAGCGTTGGGGGCATCGGCGGCAATCAGCCCCAGCATTTT. Its protein is CSVGGIGGNQPQHF. The chain couples TRBV29-1 to TRBJ1-5, with a possible D match to TRBD1 (5 bases). V dropped 4 bases and J dropped 2 bases, with 12 bases sitting between them. Germline assignment: CDR1 SQVTM and CDR2 ANQGSEA. This CDR3 is built from 14 residues. The whole variable domain, remainder taken from reference TRBV29-1 and TRBJ1-5, is SAVISQKPSRDICQRGTSLTIQCQVDSQVTMMFWYRQQPGQSLTLIATANQGSEATYESGFVIDKFPISRPNLTFSTLTVSNMSPEDSSIYLCSVGGIGGNQPQHFGDGTRLSIL.

The chain couples TRBV5-1 to TRBJ1-2; TRBD1 aligns across 9 bases. The V segment lost 0 bases and the J segment 8 bases; nucleotides outside the gene matches: 8. The CDR3 sequence is 15 residues long. The germline V gene has CDR1 SGHRS and CDR2 YFSETQ. The CDR3 nucleotides are TGCGCCAGCAGCTTGGCCCCGGACAGGGGCAAGGGCTACACCTTC. It specifies CASSLAPDRGKGYTF.

The sample holds one count of this clone. The chain combines TRBV28 with TRBJ1-2, with 8 bases matching TRBD1. CDR3 length: 15 amino acids. CDR1 and CDR2 (germline): MDHEN, SYDVKM. The V and J ends lost 5 bases and 5 bases, in that order; junction bases with no gene match: 10. As DNA, the CDR3 is TGTGCCAGCAGTGTAATGGACAGGGAAGGGTATGGCTACACCTTC. Residues: CASSVMDREGYGYTF.

V usage is TRBV28 and J usage is TRBJ1-2, with D hard to call. The CDR3 runs to 15 residues. The germline V gene has CDR1 MDHEN and CDR2 SYDVKM. Deletions cut 7 bases from V and 4 bases from J, with 19 bases between. The CDR3 loop reads CASNDPGHKPYGYTF. Written as DNA, the CDR3 is TGTGCCAGCAACGACCCCGGGCATAAACCCTATGGCTACACCTTC.

The rearrangement joins TRBV30 to TRBJ1-5; D call uncertain. V lost 0 bases, J lost 5 bases, and 8 bases lay in between. Germline V gene lookup returns CDR1 GTSNPN and CDR2 SVGIG (reference sequence). The CDR3 contains 13 residues. The CDR3 here is CAWSVQGDQPQHF. The CDR3 DNA is TGTGCCTGGAGTGTACAAGGAGATCAGCCCCAGCATTTT.

This clone was seen more than once but under ten times. The chain has TRBV28 and TRBJ2-5; 9 bases are a match to TRBD2. The CDR3 covers 16 residues. After removal of 1 base from V and 5 bases from J, the junction contained 8 bases not matched to a gene. From germline, CDR1 is MDHEN and CDR2 SYDVKM. Here the CDR3 reads CASSLSSGAMGETQYF. CDR3 DNA: TGTGCCAGCAGTTTATCTAGCGGGGCCATGGGGGAGACCCAGTACTTC.

The chain combines TRBV5-1 with TRBJ1-2; the D gene is possibly TRBD1 (6 bases). Germline values: CDR1 SGHRS, CDR2 YFSETQ. Trimming took off 4 bases at V and 8 bases at J, with 18 bases between the two ends. This CDR3 comprises 14 residues. The CDR3: CASSGGTTARGYTF. The CDR3 DNA reads as TGCGCCAGCAGCGGAGGGACAACGGCCAGGGGCTACACCTTC.

This chain connects TRBV6-5 to TRBJ2-1, with TRBD1 identical over 7 bases. The CDR3 length is 13 residues. Germline-derived CDR1 and CDR2 are MNHEY and SVGAGI. The junction had 3 bases not matched to a gene; V was cut back by 7 bases and J by 3 bases. CDR3 nucleotide sequence: TGTGCCAGCACCAGGGGGATCTACAATGAGCAGTTCTTC. It specifies CASTRGIYNEQFF.